Sequencing of this T cell receptor beta chain was carried out in a study of beta chain features in type 1 diabetes. Regarding the study as a whole: A cDNA-based sequencing approach could over-represent cells with high TCR expression.

Only a few counts were recorded for this clone. What it recognizes is unknown. Germline-derived CDR1 and CDR2 are SGHDN and FVKESK. The CDR3 consists of 15 residues. V gave up 7 bases and J gave up 2 bases, with 17 bases separating them. The study reverse transcribed the entire isolated RNA, so it sequenced expressed TCRB transcripts. Data came from immunoSEQ multiplex PCR; TCRdb stores just in-frame clones and leaves some out. In the table there are some 410,000 clones, 11% to 15% of which are singletons. Sequenced: naive CD4+ T cells from blood. The receptor's source is a man between 25 and 39 years old in good health. The chain combines TRBV14 with TRBJ2-5; a possible D gene is TRBD2 (5 bases). In DNA form, the CDR3 reads TGTGCCAGCACCTCCCGCCGGGGTGGACAAGAGACCCAGTACTTC. Protein sequence: CASTSRRGGQETQYF.